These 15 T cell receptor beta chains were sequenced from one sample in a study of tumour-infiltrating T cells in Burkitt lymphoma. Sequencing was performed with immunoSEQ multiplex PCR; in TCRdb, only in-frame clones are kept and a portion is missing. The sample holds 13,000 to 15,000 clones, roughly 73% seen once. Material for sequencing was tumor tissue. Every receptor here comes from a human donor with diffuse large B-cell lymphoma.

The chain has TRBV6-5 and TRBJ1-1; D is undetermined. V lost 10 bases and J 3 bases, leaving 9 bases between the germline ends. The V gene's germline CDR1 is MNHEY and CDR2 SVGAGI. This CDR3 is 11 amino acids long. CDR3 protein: CATLRDTEAFF. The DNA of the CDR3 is TGTGCCACCTTGAGGGACACTGAAGCTTTCTTT.

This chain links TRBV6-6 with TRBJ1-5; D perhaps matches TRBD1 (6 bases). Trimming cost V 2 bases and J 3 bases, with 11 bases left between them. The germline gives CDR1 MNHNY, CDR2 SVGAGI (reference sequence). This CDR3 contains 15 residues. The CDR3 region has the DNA TGTGCCAGCAGTTACCAGGACAGCTACAATCAGCCCCAGCATTTT. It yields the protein CASSYQDSYNQPQHF.

The CDR3 protein is CASSKRQLRGNTEAFF. CDR3 coding DNA: TGTGCCAGCAGCAAAAGACAATTAAGGGGGAACACTGAAGCTTTCTTT. The genes are TRBV21-1 and TRBJ1-1; the D call TRBD1 from the table was never checked on the DNA. TRBV21-1 represents a pseudogene. CDR3 length equals 16 residues.

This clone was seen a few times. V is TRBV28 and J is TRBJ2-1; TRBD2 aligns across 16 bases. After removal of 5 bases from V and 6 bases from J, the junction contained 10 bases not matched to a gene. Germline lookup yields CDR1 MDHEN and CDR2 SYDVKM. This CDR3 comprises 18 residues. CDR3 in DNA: TGTGCCAGCAGTCCGGGGACTAGCGGGAGGGCCCCGTTCAATGAGCAGTTCTTC. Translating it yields CASSPGTSGRAPFNEQFF.

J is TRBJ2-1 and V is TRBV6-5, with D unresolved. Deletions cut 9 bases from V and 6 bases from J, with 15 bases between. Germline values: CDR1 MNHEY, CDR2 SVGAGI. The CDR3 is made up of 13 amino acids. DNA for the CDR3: TGTGCCAGGGACCTCAGAGCCGGCAATGAGCAGTTCTTC. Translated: CARDLRAGNEQFF.

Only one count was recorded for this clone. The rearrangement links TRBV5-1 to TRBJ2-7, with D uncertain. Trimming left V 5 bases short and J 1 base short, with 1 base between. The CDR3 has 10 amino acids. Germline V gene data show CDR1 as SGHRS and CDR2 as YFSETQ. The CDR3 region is CASRSYEQYF. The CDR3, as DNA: TGCGCCAGCAGGTCCTACGAGCAGTACTTC.

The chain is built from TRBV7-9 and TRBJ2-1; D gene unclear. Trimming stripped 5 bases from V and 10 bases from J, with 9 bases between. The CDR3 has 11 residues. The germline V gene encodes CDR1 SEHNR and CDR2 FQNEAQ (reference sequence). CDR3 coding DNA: TGTGCCAGCAGCCCCCAACGGGAGCAGTTCTTC. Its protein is CASSPQREQFF.

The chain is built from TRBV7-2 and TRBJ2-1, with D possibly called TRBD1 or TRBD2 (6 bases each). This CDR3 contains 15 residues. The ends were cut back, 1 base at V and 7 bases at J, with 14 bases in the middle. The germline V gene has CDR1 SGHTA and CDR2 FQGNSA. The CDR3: CASSLEFSGANEQFF. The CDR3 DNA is TGTGCCAGCAGCTTAGAGTTCTCGGGGGCAAATGAGCAGTTCTTC. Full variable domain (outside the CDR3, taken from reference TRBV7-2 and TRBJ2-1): GAGVSQSPSNKVTEKGKDVELRCDPISGHTALYWYRQSLGQGLEFLIYFQGNSAPDKSGLPSDRFSAERTGGSVSTLTIQRTQQEDSAVYLCASSLEFSGANEQFFGPGTRLTVL.

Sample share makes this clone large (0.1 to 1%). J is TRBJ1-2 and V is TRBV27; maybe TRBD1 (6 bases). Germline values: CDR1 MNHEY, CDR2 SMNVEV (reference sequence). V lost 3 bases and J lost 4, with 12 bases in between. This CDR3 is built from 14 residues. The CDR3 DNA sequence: TGTGCCAGCAGTTTTGATTACAGGGCCTATGGCTACACCTTC. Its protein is CASSFDYRAYGYTF.

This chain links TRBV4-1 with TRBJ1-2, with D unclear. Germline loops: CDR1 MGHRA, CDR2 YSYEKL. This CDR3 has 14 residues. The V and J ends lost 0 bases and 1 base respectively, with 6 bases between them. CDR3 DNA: TGCGCCAGCAGCCAAGATTTCAGTAACTATGGCTACACCTTC. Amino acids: CASSQDFSNYGYTF.

The CDR3 DNA is TGTGCCAGTAGTACCCCTAGGACAGGGGGGTCCGGGGAGCTGTTTTTT. Amino acids: CASSTPRTGGSGELFF. The gene calls are TRBV19 and TRBJ2-2; TRBD1 agrees at 10 bases. V was clipped by 4 bases and J by 6 bases; unmatched bases: 8. The CDR3 length is 16 residues. Germline V gene sequence: CDR1 LNHDA, CDR2 SQIVND (reference sequence).

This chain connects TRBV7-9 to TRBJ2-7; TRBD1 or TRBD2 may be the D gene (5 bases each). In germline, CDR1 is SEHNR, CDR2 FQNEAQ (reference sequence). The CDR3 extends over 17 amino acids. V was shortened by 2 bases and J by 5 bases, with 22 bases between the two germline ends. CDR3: CASSLFGRAGTGDEQYV. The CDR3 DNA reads TGTGCCAGCAGCTTATTTGGTCGGGCGGGTACAGGCGACGAGCAGTACGTC.

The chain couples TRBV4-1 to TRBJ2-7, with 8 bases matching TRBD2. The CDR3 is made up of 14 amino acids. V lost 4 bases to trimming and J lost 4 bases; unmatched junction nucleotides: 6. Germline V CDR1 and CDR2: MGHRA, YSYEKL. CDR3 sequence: CASSPQAGEYEQYF. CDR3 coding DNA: TGCGCCAGCAGCCCTCAAGCGGGAGAGTACGAGCAGTACTTC.

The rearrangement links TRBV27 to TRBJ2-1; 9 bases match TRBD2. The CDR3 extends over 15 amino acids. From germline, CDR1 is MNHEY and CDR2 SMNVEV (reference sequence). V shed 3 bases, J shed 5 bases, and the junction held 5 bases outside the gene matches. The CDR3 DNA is TGTGCCAGCAGTTTTAGCGGGAGTTCCCACAATGAGCAGTTCTTC. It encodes CASSFSGSSHNEQFF.

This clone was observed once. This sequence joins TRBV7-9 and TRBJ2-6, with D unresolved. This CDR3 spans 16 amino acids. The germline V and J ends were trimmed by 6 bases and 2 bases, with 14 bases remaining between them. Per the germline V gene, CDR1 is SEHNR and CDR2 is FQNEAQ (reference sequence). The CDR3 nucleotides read TGTGCCAGCAGACCAAATTGGGTTACTGGGGCCAACGTCCTGACTTTC. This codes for CASRPNWVTGANVLTF.